The 19 T cell receptor beta chains reported below all come from one sample, sequenced in a study of technical replicates of blood from a few donors. Sequencing was performed with immunoSEQ multiplex PCR; in TCRdb, only in-frame clones are kept and a portion is missing. Of around 80,000 clones in the sample, 96% were seen once. Sequenced input: T cells isolated from PBMCs. These receptors were obtained from a human donor in good health.

The chain carries TRBV6-6 and TRBJ2-1; TRBD2 might be the D (7 bases). Trimming took off 11 bases at V and 5 bases at J, with 16 bases between the two ends. This CDR3 region has 13 residues. Germline CDR1 MNHNY, CDR2 SVGAGI (reference sequence). CDR3: CAEGGEWHNEQFF. CDR3 nucleotides: TGTGCCGAAGGGGGGGAGTGGCACAATGAGCAGTTCTTC.

The CDR3 coding sequence is TGCGCCAGCAGCTTACGGGGGGATGGCACTGAAGCTTTCTTT. Translation: CASSLRGDGTEAFF. This rearrangement joins TRBV5-1 to TRBJ1-1; TRBD1 might be the D (5 bases). Germline values: CDR1 SGHRS, CDR2 YFSETQ. The CDR3 is made up of 14 amino acids. The V end was cut by 2 bases, the J end by 4 bases, with 12 bases between.

The chain is built from TRBV5-8 and TRBJ1-5, with TRBD1 identical over 7 bases. The germline gives CDR1 SGHTS, CDR2 YDEGEE. The CDR3 consists of 14 residues. The V and J ends lost 0 bases and 7 bases, in that order; junction bases with no gene match: 4. CDR3 nucleotides: TGTGCCAGCAGCTTGGGAGGGGGCTGGCAGCCCCAGCATTTT. This gives the protein CASSLGGGWQPQHF.

This rearrangement joins TRBV19 to TRBJ2-2; possibly TRBD1 for D (6 bases). The CDR3 totals 16 residues. Germline lookup yields CDR1 LNHDA and CDR2 SQIVND (reference sequence). V dropped 6 bases and J dropped 4 bases, with 18 bases sitting between them. The CDR3: CASSSDRTRPTGELFF. CDR3 DNA sequence: TGTGCCAGTAGCAGTGACAGGACCAGACCCACCGGGGAGCTGTTTTTT.

The chain uses TRBV19 and TRBJ1-3, with 9 bases fitting TRBD1. Germline V lookup: CDR1 LNHDA, CDR2 SQIVND (reference sequence). Losses at the gene ends were 5 bases for V and 2 bases for J; bases not matched to a gene: 7. There are 16 residues in the CDR3. As DNA, the CDR3 is TGTGCCAGTAGTGTAATACAGGGGGCGACTGGAAACACCATATATTTT. Translated, it gives CASSVIQGATGNTIYF.

The rearrangement links TRBV28 to TRBJ1-2; D uncertain. Per the germline V gene, CDR1 is MDHEN and CDR2 is SYDVKM. The CDR3 is 11 amino acids. The ends were cut back, 7 bases at V and 6 bases at J, with 9 bases in the middle. The CDR3 bases are TGTGCCAGCACTTCTGTCGATGGCTACACCTTC. Translated: CASTSVDGYTF.

The rearrangement uses TRBV7-9 and TRBJ2-1; 8 bases are a match to TRBD1. The V gene end was trimmed by 5 bases and the J gene end by 1 base; junction bases not matched to a gene: 4. Germline CDR1 SEHNR, CDR2 FQNEAQ (reference sequence). This CDR3 region has 15 residues. Here the CDR3 reads CASSPQGASYNEQFF. As DNA, the CDR3 is TGTGCCAGCAGCCCTCAGGGGGCTTCCTACAATGAGCAGTTCTTC.

The chain carries TRBV6-5 and TRBJ1-2; 7 nucleotides agree with TRBD1. There are 14 residues in the CDR3. Losses at the gene ends were 6 bases for V and 4 bases for J; bases not matched to a gene: 8. Germline CDR1 and CDR2: MNHEY and SVGAGI. In nucleotides, the CDR3 is TGTGCCAGCAGAACTACCGGGACAGCCTATGGCTACACCTTC. Its translation is CASRTTGTAYGYTF.

V usage is TRBV5-1 and J usage is TRBJ1-1; D not resolved. CDR3 length: 13 residues. The V end was cut by 4 bases, the J end by 0 bases, with 7 bases between. Germline values: CDR1 SGHRS, CDR2 YFSETQ. CDR3 region: CASSQEVNTEAFF. CDR3 in DNA: TGCGCCAGCAGCCAAGAGGTGAACACTGAAGCTTTCTTT.

In regard to this clone: At one end, the junction sequence differs from germline, possibly due to a read error. The CDR3 coding sequence is TGTGCCAGCAGTTTCAGGGGGTCCTACTATGGCCACACCTTC. Its protein is CASSFRGSYYGHTF. The V gene is TRBV6-5, the J gene TRBJ1-2, with 7 positions matching TRBD1. CDR3 length: 14 amino acids. Germline lookup yields CDR1 MNHEY and CDR2 SVGAGI.

This chain connects TRBV6-5 to TRBJ2-1; no clear D. Per the germline V gene, CDR1 is MNHEY and CDR2 is SVGAGI. The CDR3 covers 11 residues. V lost 8 bases to trimming and J lost 7 bases, with 9 bases between them. CDR3 region: CASRTRNEQFF. The CDR3 coding sequence is TGTGCCAGCCGCACCCGGAATGAGCAGTTCTTC.

V is TRBV7-8 and J is TRBJ1-1; 7 positions match TRBD1. The V gene's germline CDR1 is SGHVS and CDR2 FQNEAQ. V shed 5 bases, J shed 5 bases, and the junction held 11 bases outside the gene matches. The CDR3 has 15 amino acids. The DNA of the CDR3 is TGTGCCAGCAGCCCAGACATGATACAGGGGACTGAAGCTTTCTTT. Protein sequence: CASSPDMIQGTEAFF.

The chain is built from TRBV19 and TRBJ2-7, with D perhaps matching TRBD2 (5 bases). From germline, CDR1 is LNHDA and CDR2 SQIVND (reference sequence). This CDR3 comprises 13 residues. The CDR3 sequence: CATSSGGPYEQYF. Here the CDR3 DNA reads TGTGCAACATCGAGCGGCGGGCCCTACGAGCAGTACTTC.

With regard to this clone: The same CDR3 arises from other DNA sequences in this sample as well. The chain combines TRBV9 with TRBJ1-1, with a possible D match to TRBD1 (5 bases). This CDR3 contains 13 residues. V shed 0 bases and J shed 5 bases, with 8 bases lying between them. Germline V gives CDR1 SGDLS, CDR2 YYNGEE. The CDR3 is CASSVAGSTEAFF. CDR3 DNA: TGTGCCAGCAGCGTAGCAGGGTCGACTGAAGCTTTCTTT.

V is TRBV2 and J is TRBJ1-5; D remains unclear. CDR1 is SNHLY, CDR2 FYNNEI, per germline. This CDR3 is built from 14 residues. Trimming left V 6 bases short and J 0 bases short, with 9 bases between. CDR3 in DNA: TGTGCCAGCAGATCGAGGAATAGCAATCAGCCCCAGCATTTT. Encoded protein: CASRSRNSNQPQHF.

The chain recombines TRBV6-1 with TRBJ2-1, with D tentatively TRBD1 (6 bases). V gave up 11 bases and J gave up 2 bases, with 16 bases separating them. Germline CDR1 is MNHNS and CDR2 is SASEGT. The CDR3 extends over 14 amino acids. The CDR3 region is CACYGGQTYNEQFF. The CDR3 nucleotides are TGTGCCTGCTACGGAGGACAGACCTACAATGAGCAGTTCTTC.

This clone appeared once. The rearrangement joins TRBV11-2 to TRBJ2-7; D is possibly TRBD2 (6 bases). The V end lost 2 bases, the J end lost 5 bases, and 16 bases lay between the germline ends. The CDR3 loop spans 15 amino acids. From germline, CDR1 is SGHAT and CDR2 FQNNGV. In DNA, the CDR3 is TGTGCCAGCAGCTTAATGGGGCGGGATATAGACGAGCAGTACTTC. Translation: CASSLMGRDIDEQYF.

The genes are TRBV19 and TRBJ1-5; D not certain. V was trimmed by 1 base and J by 4 bases, leaving 5 bases between them. The CDR3 extends over 13 amino acids. Germline V gene sequence: CDR1 LNHDA, CDR2 SQIVND (reference sequence). The CDR3 sequence: CASSIGVNQPQHF. For the CDR3, the DNA is TGTGCCAGTAGTATAGGAGTTAATCAGCCCCAGCATTTT. Full variable domain (rest looked up from reference TRBV19 and TRBJ1-5): DGGITQSPKYLFRKEGQNVTLSCEQNLNHDAMYWYRQDPGQGLRLIYYSQIVNDFQKGDIAEGYSVSREKKESFPLTVTSAQKNPTAFYLCASSIGVNQPQHFGDGTRLSIL.

The V call is TRBV11-2, the J call TRBJ1-1; a possible D gene is TRBD1 (5 bases). V shed 2 bases and J shed 4 bases, with 20 bases lying between them. The CDR3 is 17 amino acids. Germline V lookup: CDR1 SGHAT, CDR2 FQNNGV. In DNA form, the CDR3 reads TGTGCCAGCAGCTTAAATAGGGCGACAGCACGGAGCACTGAAGCTTTCTTT. It is translated as CASSLNRATARSTEAFF.